The 20 T cell receptor beta chains below come from one sample, sequenced in a study of T cells in localized non-small cell lung cancer. TCRdb's copy holds only in-frame clones and misses some; the assay was immunoSEQ multiplex PCR. Of 20,000 or so clones in the sample, 65% to 90% were seen once. The sequences come from peripheral blood, collected before any cancer treatment. These receptors all stem from a man aged 40 to 75 with stage I lung adenocarcinoma.

The chain couples TRBV4-2 to TRBJ1-1; no reliable D call. CDR1 and CDR2 (germline): LGHNA, YNFKEQ. The CDR3 runs to 14 residues. V lost 0 bases and J lost 5, with 10 bases in between. CDR3 region: CASSQDLFGTEAFF. CDR3 coding DNA: TGTGCCAGCAGCCAAGACCTTTTCGGGACTGAAGCTTTCTTT.

The chain carries TRBV12-2 and TRBJ1-1; whether TRBD1, the table's D call, matches the DNA was not checked. TRBV12-2 is a listed pseudogene. CDR3 length equals 14 residues. The CDR3 DNA is TGTGCAAGTCGCCCGGGACAGTTGTTCACTGAAGCTTTCTTT. This sequence encodes CASRPGQLFTEAFF.

V usage is TRBV28 and J usage is TRBJ1-2; D might be TRBD1 (5 bases). V lost 2 bases, J lost 3 bases, and 10 bases lay in between. The CDR3 contains 14 residues. The germline V gene has CDR1 MDHEN and CDR2 SYDVKM. The CDR3 sequence: CASSLRQGYYGYTF. The DNA of the CDR3 is TGTGCCAGCAGTTTACGGCAGGGTTACTATGGCTACACCTTC.

The rearrangement joins TRBV5-4 to TRBJ1-2; unclear D gene. Germline V CDR1 and CDR2: SGHNT, YYREEE (reference sequence). CDR3 length equals 15 residues. V was cut by 4 bases and J by 4 bases, with 17 bases left in between. The chain's CDR3 is CASSNEWGVGYGYTF. The CDR3 coding sequence is TGTGCCAGCAGCAACGAGTGGGGAGTTGGCTATGGCTACACCTTC.

This rearrangement joins TRBV6-1 to TRBJ1-4; no firm D call. Trimming shortened V by 6 bases and J by 8 bases, and 16 bases separated the two germline ends. The CDR3 spans 14 residues. Germline-derived CDR1 and CDR2 are MNHNS and SASEGT. The CDR3 reads CASRRTSGGEKLFF. In DNA form, the CDR3 reads TGTGCCAGCAGAAGAACCTCGGGAGGGGAAAAACTGTTTTTT.

This clone has just one count. This chain links TRBV5-1 with TRBJ2-2, with unresolved D. The germline gives CDR1 SGHRS, CDR2 YFSETQ. V was trimmed by 0 bases and J by 3 bases, leaving 6 bases between them. CDR3 length equals 14 residues. CDR3 amino acids: CASSLVFHTGELFF. In nucleotides, the CDR3 is TGCGCCAGCAGCTTGGTCTTCCACACCGGGGAGCTGTTTTTT.

This chain links TRBV5-4 with TRBJ1-6; D remains unclear. CDR1 is SGHNT and CDR2 is YYREEE in the germline V gene (reference sequence). This CDR3 has 14 amino acids. V dropped 3 bases and J dropped 2 bases, with 6 bases sitting between them. The chain's CDR3 is CASSSRTYNSPLHF. The CDR3 region has the DNA TGTGCCAGCAGCTCCCGGACCTATAATTCACCCCTCCACTTT.

The DNA for the CDR3 is TGCGCCAGCAGCTCCTCCGGGACCAGTTGGGCACACGGCTACACCTTC. It is translated as CASSSSGTSWAHGYTF. The rearrangement uses TRBV5-1 and TRBJ1-2; a possible D gene is TRBD1 (5 bases). Trimming removed 3 bases at V and 8 bases at J, with 23 bases between. Germline V lookup: CDR1 SGHRS, CDR2 YFSETQ. CDR3 length: 16 amino acids.

This chain joins TRBV19 and TRBJ2-1, with D maybe TRBD2 (8 bases). Germline V lookup: CDR1 LNHDA, CDR2 SQIVND (reference sequence). Deletions cut 5 bases from V and 15 bases from J, with 26 bases between. The CDR3 has 15 amino acids. CDR3 loop: CASSPGGGTSFRGFF. For the CDR3, the DNA is TGTGCCAGTAGTCCAGGGGGAGGGACTAGTTTTAGGGGGTTCTTC.

The CDR3 region is CASSLTGGGVNEKLFF. In nucleotides, the CDR3 is TGTGCCAGCAGCCTAACTGGGGGAGGAGTTAATGAAAAACTGTTTTTT. The chain has TRBV9 and TRBJ1-4; perhaps TRBD1 as D (5 bases). This CDR3 has 16 residues. V was cut by 4 bases and J by 4 bases, with 17 bases left in between. CDR1 and CDR2 from the germline V gene are SGDLS and YYNGEE. The whole variable domain, filled in from reference TRBV9 and TRBJ1-4, reads DSGVTQTPKHLITATGQRVTLRCSPRSGDLSVYWYQQSLDQGLQFLIQYYNGEERAKGNILERFSAQQFPDLHSELNLSSLELGDSALYFCASSLTGGGVNEKLFFGSGTQLSVL.

The chain employs TRBV30 and TRBJ1-2; maybe TRBD1 (5 bases). This CDR3 has 14 amino acids. Trimming took 2 bases from V and 4 from J, leaving 14 bases between them. Germline V gene data show CDR1 as GTSNPN and CDR2 as SVGIG (reference sequence). The DNA of the CDR3 is TGTGCCTGGAGTTCCGGGACGTCGGTCTATGGCTACACCTTC. Amino acids: CAWSSGTSVYGYTF. Together with reference TRBV30 and TRBJ1-2, the CDR3 gives the full variable domain: SQTIHQWPATLVQPVGSPLSLECTVEGTSNPNLYWYRQAAGRGLQLLFYSVGIGQISSEVPQNLSASRPQDRQFILSSKKLLLSDSGFYLCAWSSGTSVYGYTFGSGTRLTVV.

The rearrangement joins TRBV4-1 to TRBJ1-2, with D maybe TRBD1 (5 bases). The V gene's germline CDR1 is MGHRA and CDR2 YSYEKL. Trimming took 4 bases from V and 3 from J, leaving 18 bases between them. The CDR3 contains 16 residues. The CDR3 bases are TGCGCCAGCAGCCCGTCCCAGGGTAGTCCTGACTATGGCTACACCTTC. Translation: CASSPSQGSPDYGYTF.

V is TRBV28 and J is TRBJ2-6; 7 bases are shared with TRBD1. CDR3 length: 15 amino acids. The germline V gene has CDR1 MDHEN and CDR2 SYDVKM. The J segment lost 3 bases and the V segment lost 4 bases, leaving 3 bases of the junction unmatched. This CDR3 reads CASSWGTVGANVLTF. CDR3 bases: TGTGCCAGCAGTTGGGGGACAGTTGGGGCCAACGTCCTGACTTTC.

The gene calls are TRBV7-8 and TRBJ2-7; D unresolved. Trimming left V 2 bases short and J 7 bases short, with 6 bases between. Germline values: CDR1 SGHVS, CDR2 FQNEAQ. The CDR3 is 11 amino acids. The CDR3 protein is CASSLYTEQYF. The CDR3 bases are TGTGCCAGCAGCTTATATACTGAGCAGTACTTC.

The V call is TRBV28, the J call TRBJ1-2; D is possibly TRBD1 (6 bases). Germline values: CDR1 MDHEN, CDR2 SYDVKM. Trimming shortened V by 8 bases and J by 7 bases, and 14 bases separated the two germline ends. This CDR3 comprises 12 residues. CDR3 in amino acids: CASGDRPPGYTF. CDR3 nucleotides: TGTGCCAGCGGTGACAGGCCCCCTGGCTACACCTTC.

The V gene is TRBV28, the J gene TRBJ2-1; 10 bases map to TRBD2. Germline V gives CDR1 MDHEN, CDR2 SYDVKM. V trimming: 1 base; J trimming: 7 bases; junction bases outside the gene matches: 10. The CDR3 totals 17 residues. CDR3 in DNA: TGTGCCAGCAGTTTATATCTAGCGGGGGCCGACTGGAATGAGCAGTTCTTC. It codes for CASSLYLAGADWNEQFF. The full variable domain, completed using reference TRBV28 and TRBJ2-1, is DVKVTQSSRYLVKRTGEKVFLECVQDMDHENMFWYRQDPGLGLRLIYFSYDVKMKEKGDIPEGYSVSREKKERFSLILESASTNQTSMYLCASSLYLAGADWNEQFFGPGTRLTVL.

The chain couples TRBV14 to TRBJ1-4, with D possibly being TRBD1 (6 bases). The V gene's germline CDR1 is SGHDN and CDR2 FVKESK. The ends were cut back, 4 bases at V and 7 bases at J, with 10 bases in the middle. The CDR3 extends over 13 amino acids. CDR3 bases: TGTGCCAGCAGCCGGGGGCTTGGTGAAAAACTGTTTTTT. Residues: CASSRGLGEKLFF.

The V call is TRBV30, the J call TRBJ2-5, with D maybe TRBD2 (6 bases). Trimming stripped 3 bases from V and 4 bases from J, with 9 bases between. This CDR3 is 12 amino acids long. The germline V gene has CDR1 GTSNPN and CDR2 SVGIG (reference sequence). CDR3 in DNA: TGTGCCTGGAGGGACTACTCAGAGACCCAGTACTTC. Translated: CAWRDYSETQYF.

V gene TRBV11-2 combines with J gene TRBJ2-7, with 7 nucleotides matching TRBD2. There are 15 residues in the CDR3. Trimming at V came to 6 bases and at J to 2 bases, leaving 10 bases not matched to a gene. Per germline, CDR1 SGHAT and CDR2 FQNNGV. For the CDR3, the DNA is TGTGCCAGCAGGCGGCCGGGACTACCGCCCTACGAGCAGTACTTC. Translating gives CASRRPGLPPYEQYF.

The V and J genes are TRBV6-5 and TRBJ2-2; D is perhaps TRBD1 or TRBD2 (5 bases each). This CDR3 region has 15 residues. V lost 6 bases and J 1 base, leaving 12 bases between the germline ends. Germline CDR1 MNHEY, CDR2 SVGAGI. DNA of the CDR3: TGTGCCAGCAGCTATGGGACGGGGAACACCGGGGAGCTGTTTTTT. It translates to CASSYGTGNTGELFF.